The 15 T cell receptor beta chains below come from one sample, sequenced in a study of shared clonotypes between healthy human individuals. Assay: immunoSEQ multiplex PCR; the TCRdb copy retains only in-frame clones and omits some. The repertoire holds 2.5 million or so clones, with roughly 92% as singletons. Sequencing was performed on naive CD4+ T cells sorted from blood. As to subset: CD45RA+ positively selected. The receptors were sampled from a man between 18 and 35 years old in good health.

This clone was detected a few times. The rearrangement joins TRBV19 to TRBJ1-6; D unresolved. CDR1 LNHDA and CDR2 SQIVND come from the germline V gene (reference sequence). Trimming cost V 7 bases and J 5 bases, with 9 bases left between them. The CDR3 totals 13 residues. The CDR3 loop is CASTTVNNSPLHF. CDR3 in DNA: TGTGCCAGTACCACCGTCAATAATTCACCCCTCCACTTT. The full variable domain, rest sourced from reference TRBV19 and TRBJ1-6, is DGGITQSPKYLFRKEGQNVTLSCEQNLNHDAMYWYRQDPGQGLRLIYYSQIVNDFQKGDIAEGYSVSREKKESFPLTVTSAQKNPTAFYLCASTTVNNSPLHFGNGTRLTVT.

The CDR3 DNA is TGTGCCAGCAGCTTATTCCCGGGACAAAACTATGGCTACACCTTC. This gives the protein CASSLFPGQNYGYTF. This chain connects TRBV5-6 to TRBJ1-2, with a weak D call TRBD1 (6 bases). Germline assignment: CDR1 SGHDT and CDR2 YYEEEE. With 2 bases removed from V and 2 bases from J, the gap between germline ends came to 13 bases. The CDR3 sequence is 15 residues long. Full variable domain (missing parts from reference TRBV5-6 and TRBJ1-2): DAGVTQSPTHLIKTRGQQVTLRCSPKSGHDTVSWYQQALGQGPQFIFQYYEEEERQRGNFPDRFSGHQFPNYSSELNVNALLLGDSALYLCASSLFPGQNYGYTFGSGTRLTVV.

This chain links TRBV2 with TRBJ2-1, with D possibly called TRBD1 or TRBD2 (5 bases each). CDR1 is SNHLY, CDR2 FYNNEI, per germline. Trimming took off 5 bases at V and 0 bases at J, with 11 bases between the two ends. CDR3 length: 15 residues. CDR3 sequence (DNA): TGTGCCAGCAGTTTAGGGACGGTCTCCTACAATGAGCAGTTCTTC. Translation gives CASSLGTVSYNEQFF.

The count of this clone is one. The J gene is TRBJ2-1, the V gene TRBV2, with D possibly being TRBD2 (5 bases). The CDR3 is 14 residues long. The germline gives CDR1 SNHLY, CDR2 FYNNEI. V was clipped by 11 bases and J by 0 bases, with 14 bases between them. For the CDR3, the DNA is TGTGCCGGCCGTGGGAGCAGCTCCTACAATGAGCAGTTCTTC. Its translation: CAGRGSSSYNEQFF.

J is TRBJ1-1 and V is TRBV18, with no clear D. Germline V gene lookup returns CDR1 KGHSH and CDR2 LQKENI. Trimming took 3 bases from V and 5 from J, leaving 13 bases between them. CDR3 size: 14 residues. The CDR3 region is CASSPSSAGTEAFF. CDR3 nucleotides: TGTGCCAGCTCACCCTCATCCGCGGGGACTGAAGCTTTCTTT.

The J gene is TRBJ1-4, the V gene TRBV5-1; D unclear. Trimming pared 4 bases from V and 0 bases from J, leaving 10 bases between. This CDR3 is built from 15 residues. Per germline, CDR1 SGHRS and CDR2 YFSETQ. The CDR3 here is CASSPRYATNEKLFF. DNA of the CDR3: TGCGCCAGCAGCCCACGTTACGCAACTAATGAAAAACTGTTTTTT.

The chain combines TRBV29-1 with TRBJ2-5; D tentatively fits TRBD1 or TRBD2 (5 bases each). V lost 8 bases, J lost 4 bases, and 17 bases lay in between. Germline V gene data show CDR1 as SQVTM and CDR2 as ANQGSEA. This CDR3 is 13 amino acids long. CDR3 sequence reads: CSTREGSRETQYF. The DNA for the CDR3 is TGCAGCACCCGCGAGGGGTCCCGAGAGACCCAGTACTTC.

V is TRBV5-4 and J is TRBJ2-3; TRBD2 agrees at 9 bases. Looked up from germline, CDR1 is SGHNT and CDR2 is YYREEE (reference sequence). The ends lost 0 bases at V and 1 base at J; junction bases unmatched: 9. This CDR3 is built from 18 residues. CDR3 loop: CASSLGRASGERTDTQYF. CDR3 bases: TGTGCCAGCAGCTTGGGACGGGCTAGCGGGGAGCGCACAGATACGCAGTATTTT. Full variable domain (missing parts from reference TRBV5-4 and TRBJ2-3): ETGVTQSPTHLIKTRGQQVTLRCSSQSGHNTVSWYQQALGQGPQFIFQYYREEENGRGNFPPRFSGLQFPNYSSELNVNALELDDSALYLCASSLGRASGERTDTQYFGPGTRLTVL.

The chain has TRBV15 and TRBJ1-3; D not resolved. The CDR3 is 16 residues long. V was clipped by 3 bases and J by 2 bases, with 14 bases between them. Germline lookup yields CDR1 LNHNV and CDR2 YYDKDF (reference sequence). The CDR3: CATSSNWGVAGNTIYF. Here the CDR3 DNA reads TGTGCCACCAGCAGTAATTGGGGAGTAGCTGGAAACACCATATATTTT. Combining the CDR3 with reference TRBV15 and TRBJ1-3 gives the whole variable domain DAMVIQNPRYQVTQFGKPVTLSCSQTLNHNVMYWYQQKSSQAPKLLFHYYDKDFNNEADTPDNFQSRRPNTSFCFLDIRSPGLGDTAMYLCATSSNWGVAGNTIYFGEGSWLTVV.

This clone came up once. V and J are TRBV21-1 and TRBJ2-7. TRBV21-1 constitutes a pseudogene. The CDR3 has 14 residues. The CDR3 DNA sequence: TGTGCCAGCACCTCTTGGAACGGAACCTACGAGCAGTACTTC. It translates to CASTSWNGTYEQYF.

The V and J genes are TRBV5-6 and TRBJ1-1, with a weak D call TRBD1 (5 bases). CDR1 and CDR2 from the germline V gene are SGHDT and YYEEEE. This CDR3 is 17 amino acids long. Trimming stripped 0 bases from V and 1 base from J, with 16 bases between. The CDR3 sequence: CASSLEGSGRWNTEAFF. CDR3 in DNA: TGTGCCAGCAGCTTGGAGGGGTCAGGGAGGTGGAACACTGAAGCTTTCTTT.

This clone was picked up one time. The chain links TRBV7-2 to TRBJ2-7, with 9 bases aligning to TRBD1. Looked up from germline, CDR1 is SGHTA and CDR2 is FQGNSA. The V segment lost 5 bases and the J segment 4 bases; nucleotides outside the gene matches: 6. CDR3 length: 14 residues. The CDR3 loop is CASSLGTGKYEQYF. The CDR3 nucleotides are TGTGCCAGCAGCCTCGGGACAGGGAAGTACGAGCAGTACTTC.

A note on this clone: The same CDR3 arises from other DNA sequences in this sample as well. The chain joins TRBV7-2 to TRBJ2-3, with 9 bases identical to TRBD1. From germline, CDR1 is SGHTA and CDR2 FQGNSA. The CDR3 totals 14 residues. J gave up 4 bases and V 3 bases, and 2 bases lay outside the gene matches. For the CDR3, the DNA is TGTGCCAGCAGCTTCCGACAGGGGGCAGATACGCAGTATTTT. It translates to CASSFRQGADTQYF.

This chain links TRBV5-1 with TRBJ1-6; 8 nucleotides match TRBD1. Germline V gives CDR1 SGHRS, CDR2 YFSETQ. The CDR3 is 16 residues long. Trimming removed 4 bases from V and 4 bases from J; junction bases left unmatched: 7. CDR3 residues: CASSVTTGDYNSPLHF. As DNA, the CDR3 is TGCGCCAGCAGCGTAACGACAGGGGATTATAATTCACCCCTCCACTTT.

The chain recombines TRBV2 with TRBJ2-2; D is ambiguous. Trimming removed 5 bases at V and 1 base at J, with 11 bases between. The CDR3 has 15 residues. Germline V gene lookup returns CDR1 SNHLY and CDR2 FYNNEI. CDR3 protein: CASSIEGWNTGELFF. CDR3 in DNA: TGTGCCAGCAGTATCGAAGGTTGGAACACCGGGGAGCTGTTTTTT.